This T cell receptor beta chain was profiled in a study of T-cell reconstitution after alpha-beta-depleted transplantation in children. Overall study findings and caveats: Where alpha-beta T cells came from about two months after transplant was reportedly several hundred expanded graft clones.

The V and J ends lost 3 bases and 2 bases, in that order; junction bases with no gene match: 6. The germline V gene encodes CDR1 SGHAT and CDR2 FQNNGV. CDR3 length: 15 amino acids. Turning to this clonotype: Its antigen is unknown.

During its preparation, the TCRbeta library received unique molecular identifiers. TCRdb re-called the PCR reads through MiXCR, storing one row per CDR3 protein. The data contain roughly 500,000 distinct CDR3 sequences, over 9.5% of them seen just once; the ten biggest clones take up 2% to 2.5%. This clonotype originated in a child aged 2-15 years with inherited bone marrow failure, due to receive a stem cell transplant. The chain combines TRBV11-2 with TRBJ2-7; 8 positions match TRBD1. This sample comprised PBMCs, obtained before TCRalphabeta/CD19-depleted stem cell transplant. CDR3 amino acids: CASSFFQQGAYEQYF. DNA for the CDR3: TGTGCCAGCAGCTTCTTCCAACAGGGGGCCTACGAGCAGTACTTC. The whole variable domain, remainder taken from reference TRBV11-2 and TRBJ2-7, is EAGVAQSPRYKIIEKRQSVAFWCNPISGHATLYWYQQILGQGPKLLIQFQNNGVVDDSQLPKDRFSAERLKGVDSTLKIQPAKLEDSAVYLCASSFFQQGAYEQYFGPGTRLTVT.